This passage covers 18 T cell receptor beta chains from one sample sequenced in a study of T cells in Graves' hyperthyroidism and ophthalmopathy. The CDR3 regions of TCR beta were amplified from RNA transcripts. Primed by the HTBI set, a first-round RT-PCR was run on the TCR CDR3. TCRdb called the multiplex PCR reads again in MiXCR, with one record for every CDR3 protein. The sample yields hundreds of thousands of distinct CDR3 sequences, approximately 15% seen once. Sequencing was carried out using blood. The receptors stem from a woman aged 25-40 years with Graves' hyperthyroidism.

The genes are TRBV20-1 and TRBJ1-3; D not certain. The CDR3 sequence is 13 residues long. V was cut by 6 bases and J by 2 bases, with 11 bases left in between. The germline gives CDR1 DFQATT, CDR2 SNEGSKA (reference sequence). The CDR3 nucleotides are TGCAGTGCCACCCCCAGGACTGGAAACACCATATATTTT. As protein: CSATPRTGNTIYF.

There are a few counts of this clonotype. This chain joins TRBV5-5 and TRBJ2-1, with D maybe TRBD1 (5 bases). Trimming took off 7 bases at V and 5 bases at J, with 19 bases between the two ends. CDR1 is SGHKS, CDR2 YYEKEE, per germline (reference sequence). This CDR3 is built from 15 residues. The CDR3, as DNA: TGTGCCAGCCTCCCCCCCGCAGGGCTAAACAATGAGCAGTTCTTC. It encodes CASLPPAGLNNEQFF.

This clonotype was recorded at least ten times. The J gene is TRBJ2-7, the V gene TRBV20-1, with 9 positions matching TRBD2. V lost 2 bases and J lost 0; bases outside the gene matches: 5. Germline loops: CDR1 DFQATT, CDR2 SNEGSKA (reference sequence). The CDR3 covers 15 residues. CDR3 nucleotides: TGCAGTGCTAGACCCACTAGCGGGTACTCCTACGAGCAGTACTTC. Protein sequence: CSARPTSGYSYEQYF.

This clonotype has just a few counts. The chain recombines TRBV20-1 with TRBJ1-6; D remains unclear. This CDR3 is built from 14 residues. Trimming stripped 3 bases from V and 0 bases from J, with 6 bases between. The germline V gene has CDR1 DFQATT and CDR2 SNEGSKA (reference sequence). CDR3 residues: CSARRDSYNSPLHF. CDR3 nucleotides: TGCAGTGCTAGGCGGGACTCCTATAATTCACCCCTCCACTTT.

This clonotype was recorded at least ten times. The genes are TRBV11-2 and TRBJ2-2, with 7 bases lining up with TRBD2. In germline, CDR1 is SGHAT, CDR2 FQNNGV. CDR3 size: 17 residues. V trimming: 4 bases; J trimming: 2 bases; junction bases outside the gene matches: 10. The CDR3 sequence: CASSSPTASGNTGELFF. Written as DNA, the CDR3 is TGTGCCAGCAGCTCTCCCACGGCTAGCGGAAACACCGGGGAGCTGTTTTTT.

This clonotype occurred a few times. The chain joins TRBV5-1 to TRBJ2-5; 7 bases are shared with TRBD1. CDR1 and CDR2 from the germline V gene are SGHRS and YFSETQ. With 1 base clipped from V and 5 bases from J, the junction kept 5 bases outside the gene matches. The CDR3 sequence is 14 residues long. The CDR3 nucleotides read TGCGCCAGCAGCTTGACAGGGGCCGCGGAGACCCAGTACTTC. It specifies CASSLTGAAETQYF. The full variable domain, completed using reference TRBV5-1 and TRBJ2-5, is KAGVTQTPRYLIKTRGQQVTLSCSPISGHRSVSWYQQTPGQGLQFLFEYFSETQRNKGNFPGRFSGRQFSNSRSEMNVSTLELGDSALYLCASSLTGAAETQYFGPGTRLLVL.

There are many counts of this clonotype. The DNA for the CDR3 is TGTGCCAGCAGTTTATCGCTAGCGTGGACAGATACGCAGTATTTT. Translation gives CASSLSLAWTDTQYF. The rearrangement joins TRBV28 to TRBJ2-3, with TRBD2 as a possible D gene (6 bases). The germline gives CDR1 MDHEN, CDR2 SYDVKM. V was shortened by 1 base and J by 3 bases, with 11 bases between the two germline ends. The CDR3 is 15 amino acids.

This clonotype came up many times. V and J are TRBV20-1 and TRBJ2-1; the D gene could be TRBD1 or TRBD2 (5 bases each). The CDR3 runs 13 residues. Germline V CDR1 and CDR2: DFQATT, SNEGSKA (reference sequence). Trimming shortened V by 5 bases and J by 8 bases, and 16 bases separated the two germline ends. CDR3 coding DNA: TGCAGTGCTGGGGGTTTTGTTGCCGATGAGCAGTTCTTC. It is translated as CSAGGFVADEQFF.

This clonotype was detected many times. The chain employs TRBV28 and TRBJ2-7, with 9 positions matching TRBD1. Germline V gene lookup returns CDR1 MDHEN and CDR2 SYDVKM. V shed 6 bases and J 0 bases; nucleotides not matched to a gene: 6. The CDR3 has 15 residues. The CDR3 loop reads CASSKPGQGSYEQYF. DNA of the CDR3: TGTGCCAGCAGCAAACCGGGACAGGGCTCCTACGAGCAGTACTTC.

With respect to this clonotype: This may arise from a read error, as a much more abundant clone is one base away. The chain is built from TRBV6-5 and TRBJ2-7; 8 nucleotides match TRBD1. The closer fit of TRBJ2-1 to the DNA end suggests the J call may be wrong. The CDR3 covers 14 residues. The V gene's germline CDR1 is MNHEY and CDR2 SVGAGI. The CDR3 sequence is CASSFRDRSYEQFF. CDR3 DNA sequence: TGTGCCAGCAGTTTCCGGGACAGGTCCTACGAGCAGTTCTTC.

This clonotype has ten or more counts. The chain joins TRBV20-1 to TRBJ2-7, with TRBD1 matching over 9 bases. Germline values: CDR1 DFQATT, CDR2 SNEGSKA (reference sequence). This CDR3 comprises 13 residues. Unmatched junction bases numbered 4, after V lost 5 bases and J lost 2 bases. The CDR3 DNA reads as TGCAGTGCTCCGGGACAGGGTCCCTACGAGCAGTACTTC. This sequence encodes CSAPGQGPYEQYF.

This clonotype was found a few times. This chain joins TRBV28 and TRBJ2-4; D is unclear. This CDR3 has 15 amino acids. The germline gives CDR1 MDHEN, CDR2 SYDVKM. Trimming left V 6 bases short and J 0 bases short, with 12 bases between. The CDR3 reads CASSPALVAKNIQYF. CDR3 nucleotides: TGTGCCAGCAGCCCCGCCTTGGTAGCCAAAAACATTCAGTACTTC.

This clonotype was seen ten or more times. V is TRBV28 and J is TRBJ1-1; the match to TRBD1 covers 7 bases. The ends lost 7 bases at V and 1 base at J; junction bases unmatched: 9. The CDR3 has 15 amino acids. Germline CDR1 is MDHEN and CDR2 is SYDVKM. The CDR3 DNA reads as TGTGCCAGCACCATTACAGGGGACCGGAACACTGAAGCTTTCTTT. As protein: CASTITGDRNTEAFF.

This clonotype has only a few counts. The chain links TRBV6-2 or TRBV6-3 to TRBJ2-7, with D possibly being TRBD1 or TRBD2 (6 bases each). CDR3 size: 14 residues. V lost 6 bases and J lost 3, with 15 bases in between. Germline values: CDR1 MNHEY, CDR2 SVGEGT. Here the CDR3 DNA reads TGTGCCAGCAGCCCCGGGGGCGCGCACTACGAGCAGTACTTC. Translation: CASSPGGAHYEQYF.

The J gene is TRBJ1-6, the V gene TRBV15, with D possibly being TRBD1 (5 bases). Germline V lookup: CDR1 LNHNV, CDR2 YYDKDF (reference sequence). This CDR3 has 13 residues. Trimming left V 5 bases short and J 10 bases short, with 12 bases between. The CDR3 region is CATSGRWTSPLHF. Here the CDR3 DNA reads TGTGCCACCAGCGGACGCTGGACATCACCCCTCCACTTT. Full variable domain (rest looked up from reference TRBV15 and TRBJ1-6): DAMVIQNPRYQVTQFGKPVTLSCSQTLNHNVMYWYQQKSSQAPKLLFHYYDKDFNNEADTPDNFQSRRPNTSFCFLDIRSPGLGDTAMYLCATSGRWTSPLHFGNGTRLTVT.

This clonotype was found a few times. The chain links TRBV12-3 or TRBV12-4 to TRBJ1-1; maybe TRBD1 (5 bases). The V end was cut by 3 bases, the J end by 5 bases, with 10 bases between. The CDR3 extends over 13 amino acids. CDR3 DNA: TGTGCCAGCAGTTTTGATGGGGCGACTGAAGCTTTCTTT. Its protein is CASSFDGATEAFF.

In this sample, this clonotype turned up a few times. V is TRBV6-1 and J is TRBJ1-5; 7 bases agree with TRBD1. The CDR3 runs 16 residues. Trimming cost V 7 bases and J 0 bases; bases outside gene matches: 9. The germline CDR1 and CDR2 sequences are MNHNS and SASEGT. The CDR3 here is CASKTGDGPSNQPQHF. CDR3 nucleotide sequence: TGTGCCAGCAAAACAGGGGATGGCCCTAGCAATCAGCCCCAGCATTTT.

The rearrangement links TRBV7-9 to TRBJ1-2, with TRBD1 as a possible D gene (5 bases). Germline V gene data show CDR1 as SEHNR and CDR2 as FQNEAQ (reference sequence). V was cut by 5 bases and J by 7 bases, with 20 bases left in between. The CDR3 spans 15 residues. The CDR3 is CASSHPMGLRSGYTF. The CDR3, as DNA: TGTGCCAGCAGCCACCCCATGGGACTTAGGAGTGGCTACACCTTC.